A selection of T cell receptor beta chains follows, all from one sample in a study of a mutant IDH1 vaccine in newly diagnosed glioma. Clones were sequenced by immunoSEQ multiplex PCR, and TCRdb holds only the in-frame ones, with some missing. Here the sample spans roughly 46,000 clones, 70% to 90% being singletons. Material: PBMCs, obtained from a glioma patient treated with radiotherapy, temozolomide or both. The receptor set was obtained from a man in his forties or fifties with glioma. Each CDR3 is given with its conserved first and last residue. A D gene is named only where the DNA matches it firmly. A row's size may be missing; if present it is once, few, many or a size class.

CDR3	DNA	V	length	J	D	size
CASSEDFTTSGRAAGELFF	TGTGCCAGCAGTGAAGACTTCACGACTAGCGGGAGGGCCGCCGGGGAGCTGTTTTTT	TRBV2	19	TRBJ2-2	TRBD2	-
CASSPSGGVETQYF	TGTGCCAGCAGTCCTAGCGGGGGCGTTGAGACCCAGTACTTC	TRBV7-9	14	TRBJ2-5	TRBD2	-
CSARYSGNTIYF	TGCAGCGCCCGGTACTCTGGAAACACCATATATTTT	TRBV29-1	12	TRBJ1-3	-	-
CASSLFVATTRNYGYTF	TGTGCCAGCAGCTTATTTGTAGCGACAACTCGTAACTATGGCTACACCTTC	TRBV7-9	17	TRBJ1-2	-	-
CASSHLTGTVYEQYF	TGCGCCAGCAGCCACCTCACGGGAACGGTCTACGAGCAGTACTTC	TRBV4-1	15	TRBJ2-7	-	-
CASSLWLAGTRRTDTQYF	TGTGCCAGCAGTTTATGGCTAGCGGGAACCAGACGGACAGATACGCAGTATTTT	TRBV27	18	TRBJ2-3	TRBD2	-
CASSQDGYNEQFF	TGCGCCAGCAGCCAAGATGGGTACAATGAGCAGTTCTTC	TRBV4-3	13	TRBJ2-1	-	once
CASSFDRGGGYTF	TGTGCCAGCAGCTTTGACAGGGGCGGTGGCTACACCTTC	TRBV7-9	13	TRBJ1-2	TRBD1	-
CASGSLKAGYGYTF	TGTGCTAGTGGCTCTCTCAAGGCCGGCTATGGCTACACCTTC	TRBV12-5	14	TRBJ1-2	-	-
CASSLGGTRVPRAQYF	TGTGCCAGCAGCTTGGGGGGGACTAGGGTCCCTAGGGCGCAGTATTTT	TRBV5-6	16	TRBJ2-3	TRBD2	-
CASSQDITGVMAEAFF	TGTGCCAGCAGCCAAGATATCACAGGGGTGATGGCTGAAGCTTTCTTT	TRBV4-2	16	TRBJ1-1	TRBD1	-
CASSLPPGHSRSGELFF	TGTGCCAGCAGCTTGCCCCCGGGACATTCACGCTCCGGGGAGCTGTTTTTT	TRBV5-4	17	TRBJ2-2	-	-
CASSLRGTGFAFF	TGTGCCAGCAGTTTAAGGGGGACAGGGTTCGCTTTCTTT	TRBV27	13	TRBJ1-1	TRBD1	-
CASSRWGNLAQYF	TGTGCCAGCAGCCGGTGGGGCAACCTCGCGCAGTACTTC	TRBV13	13	TRBJ2-7	-	-
CAWSVLPEENTEAFF	TGTGCCTGGAGTGTATTGCCAGAAGAGAACACTGAAGCTTTCTTT	TRBV30	15	TRBJ1-1	-	-
CASSQDLRIYRDATNEKLFF	TGTGCCAGCAGCCAAGATTTGAGGATCTACAGGGACGCAACTAATGAAAAACTGTTTTTT	TRBV14	20	TRBJ1-4	-	few
CASSEGWGETQYF	TGCGCCAGCAGTGAAGGCTGGGGGGAGACCCAGTACTTC	TRBV10-2	13	TRBJ2-5	-	-
CATSRVVGTGTDEQFF	TGTGCCACCAGCAGAGTCGTTGGGACAGGGACGGATGAGCAGTTCTTC	TRBV15	16	TRBJ2-1	TRBD1	-
CASSLFGHGGYTF	TGTGCCAGCAGTTTATTCGGGCACGGTGGCTACACCTTC	TRBV28	13	TRBJ1-2	-	few
CASSVSSLNNEQFF	TGTGCCAGCAGCGTAAGTTCCCTGAACAATGAGCAGTTCTTC	TRBV9	14	TRBJ2-1	-	-
CASSFGSGTSGSSYNEQFF	TGTGCCAGCAGCTTTGGCTCCGGGACTAGCGGGAGCTCCTACAATGAGCAGTTCTTC	TRBV9	19	TRBJ2-1	TRBD2	-
CASTTGATTEAFF	TGTGCCAGCACCACAGGGGCGACCACTGAAGCTTTCTTT	TRBV6-1	13	TRBJ1-1	TRBD1	-